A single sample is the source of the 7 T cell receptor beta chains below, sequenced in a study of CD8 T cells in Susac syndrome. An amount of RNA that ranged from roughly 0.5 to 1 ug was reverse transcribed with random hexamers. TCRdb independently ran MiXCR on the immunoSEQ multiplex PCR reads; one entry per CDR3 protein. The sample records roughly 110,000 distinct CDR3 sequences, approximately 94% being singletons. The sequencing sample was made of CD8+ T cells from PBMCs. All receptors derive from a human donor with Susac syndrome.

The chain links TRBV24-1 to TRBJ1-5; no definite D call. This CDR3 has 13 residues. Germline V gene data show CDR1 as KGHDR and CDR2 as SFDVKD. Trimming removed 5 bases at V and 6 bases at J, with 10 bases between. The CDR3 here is CATSAQAGQPQHF. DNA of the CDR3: TGTGCCACCAGTGCGCAGGCTGGTCAGCCCCAGCATTTT.

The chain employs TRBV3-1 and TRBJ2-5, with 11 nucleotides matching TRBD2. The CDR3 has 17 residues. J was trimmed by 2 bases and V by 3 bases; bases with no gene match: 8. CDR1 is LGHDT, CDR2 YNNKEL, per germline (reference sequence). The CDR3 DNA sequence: TGTGCCAGCAGCCAGATAGCGGGGGGGCCGGCTCAAGAGACCCAGTACTTC. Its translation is CASSQIAGGPAQETQYF.

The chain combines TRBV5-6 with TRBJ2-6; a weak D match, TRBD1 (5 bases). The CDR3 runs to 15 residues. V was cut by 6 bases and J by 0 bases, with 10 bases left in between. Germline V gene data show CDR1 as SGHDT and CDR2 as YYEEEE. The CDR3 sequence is CASTSGNSGANVLTF. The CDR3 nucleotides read TGTGCCAGCACCTCAGGGAACTCTGGGGCCAACGTCCTGACTTTC.

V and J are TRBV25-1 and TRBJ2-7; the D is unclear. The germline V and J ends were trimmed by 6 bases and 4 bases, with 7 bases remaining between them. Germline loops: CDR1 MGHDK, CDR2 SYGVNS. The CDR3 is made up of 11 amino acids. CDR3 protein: CASRYLYEQYF. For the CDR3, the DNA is TGTGCCAGCAGGTACCTGTACGAGCAGTACTTC.

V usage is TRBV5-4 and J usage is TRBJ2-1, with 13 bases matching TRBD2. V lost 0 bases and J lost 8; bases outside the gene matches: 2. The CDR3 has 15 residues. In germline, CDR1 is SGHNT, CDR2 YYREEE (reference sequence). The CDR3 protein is CASSLAGLAGDEQFF. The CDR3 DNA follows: TGTGCCAGCAGCTTGGCCGGACTAGCGGGGGATGAGCAGTTCTTC.

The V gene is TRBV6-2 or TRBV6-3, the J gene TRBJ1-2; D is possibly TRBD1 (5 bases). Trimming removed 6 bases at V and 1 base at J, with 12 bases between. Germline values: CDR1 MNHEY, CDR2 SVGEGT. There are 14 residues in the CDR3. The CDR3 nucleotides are TGTGCCAGCAGCCCCAGGGATCATAACTATGGCTACACCTTC. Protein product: CASSPRDHNYGYTF.

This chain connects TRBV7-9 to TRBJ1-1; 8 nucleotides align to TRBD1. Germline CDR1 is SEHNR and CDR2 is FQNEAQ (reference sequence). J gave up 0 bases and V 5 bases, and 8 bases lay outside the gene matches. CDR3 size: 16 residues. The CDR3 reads CASSPRQGPMNTEAFF. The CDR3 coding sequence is TGTGCCAGCAGCCCAAGACAGGGGCCTATGAACACTGAAGCTTTCTTT. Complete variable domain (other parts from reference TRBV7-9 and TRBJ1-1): DTGVSQNPRHKITKRGQNVTFRCDPISEHNRLYWYRQTLGQGPEFLTYFQNEAQLEKSRLLSDRFSAERPKGSFSTLEIQRTEQGDSAMYLCASSPRQGPMNTEAFFGQGTRLTVV.